Sequencing of this T cell receptor (beta chain) was carried out in a study of CD8 T cells in Susac syndrome. The CDR3 length is 13 residues. Germline V gene sequence: CDR1 ENHRY, CDR2 SYGVKD. V was cut by 4 bases and J by 4 bases, with 7 bases left in between. The RNA input was roughly 0.45 to 1 ug, and it was reverse transcribed with random hexamers. Amplification of TCR beta CDR3 by immunoSEQ multiplex PCR spanned 54 Vbeta and 13 Jbeta. From the immunoSEQ multiplex PCR reads, TCRdb called clonotypes with MiXCR, one entry per CDR3 protein. The sample shows under 80,000 distinct CDR3 sequences, 85% to 95% of them seen only once.

Specimen: CD8+ T cells from PBMCs. The TCR comes from a human donor with multiple sclerosis. V gene TRBV10-3 combines with J gene TRBJ2-2; D gene uncertain. CDR3 residues: CAISGSGTGELFF. DNA for the CDR3: TGTGCCATCAGTGGCTCAGGCACCGGGGAGCTGTTTTTT.